A selection of T cell receptor beta chains follows, all from one sample in a study of shared clonotypes between healthy human individuals. Some clones are missing from TCRdb's copy, which holds only in-frame ones; the method was immunoSEQ multiplex PCR. This table holds some 2.3 million clones, 93% found once. The source material was naive CD4+ T cells from PBMCs. The receptors were sampled from a man between 18 and 35 years old in good health. Some clones in this sample may be carry-over from other donors' samples. CDR3s include the opening cysteine and the closing phenylalanine or tryptophan. A D gene is named only where the DNA matches it firmly. Clone size is stated in some rows and not others, as once, few, many or a class when expanded.

clone size,J gene,V gene,D gene,CDR3 DNA,CDR3 protein
-,TRBJ2-2,TRBV28,TRBD1,TGTGCCAGCACTCCTTGGGGGACAGGCGGCACCGGGGAGCTGTTTTTT,CASTPWGTGGTGELFF
few,TRBJ2-5,TRBV18,-,TGTGCCAGCTCACCAAACAGGGTACAAGAGACCCAGTACTTC,CASSPNRVQETQYF
once,TRBJ2-7,TRBV9,TRBD2,TGTGCCAGCAGCGTAGGGGGCGGGAGGGCCCTCTACGAGCAGTACTTC,CASSVGGGRALYEQYF
-,TRBJ2-3,TRBV7-8,-,TGTGCCAGCAGCGAAGAGGTCGGTCGTGGATACCCCACAGATACGCAGTATTTT,CASSEEVGRGYPTDTQYF
once,TRBJ2-4,TRBV5-1,TRBD1,TGCGCCAGCAGCGGCGAACAGGGGCTAGCCAAAAACATTCAGTACTTC,CASSGEQGLAKNIQYF
-,TRBJ2-1,TRBV2,-,TGTGCCAGCAGCGGACGTACTCTCGCGACGCACGACAATGAGCAGTTCTTC,CASSGRTLATHDNEQFF
-,TRBJ2-6,TRBV10-2,-,TGCGCCAGCAGCAGCAGGGGAGACTCTGGGGCCAACGTCCTGACTTTC,CASSSRGDSGANVLTF
-,TRBJ2-1,TRBV9,TRBD2,TGTGCCAGCAGCCGGACTAGCGGGATGTACAATGAGCAGTTCTTC,CASSRTSGMYNEQFF
-,TRBJ2-7,TRBV9,TRBD2,TGTGCCAGCAGCGTAGGGGAGGCTAGCGGGAGGTTCCAGCAGTACTTC,CASSVGEASGRFQQYF
once,TRBJ2-7,TRBV28,TRBD2,TGTGCCAGCAGTTCCCGACTAGCGCGGGGTTACGAGCAGTACTTC,CASSSRLARGYEQYF
-,TRBJ1-5,TRBV29-1,-,TGCAGCCTAAATCAGCCCCAGCATTTT,CSLNQPQHF
-,TRBJ2-5,TRBV18,-,TGTGCCAGCTCACCCTGGACAGTTCAAGAGACCCAGTACTTC,CASSPWTVQETQYF
once,TRBJ2-7,TRBV2,TRBD1,TGTGCCACCGGGAAGGGGGCCGACGAGCAGTACTTC,CATGKGADEQYF
-,TRBJ1-1,TRBV18,-,TGTGCCAGCTCACCACCGGCGGGAGTGAACACTGAAGCTTTCTTT,CASSPPAGVNTEAFF
-,TRBJ2-5,TRBV18,-,TGTGCCAGCTCGTACACGGACCAAGAGACCCAGTACTTC,CASSYTDQETQYF
-,TRBJ1-2,TRBV7-2,-,TGTGCCAGCAGCCCCAGACAGCCGGGGGATGGCTACACCTTC,CASSPRQPGDGYTF
-,TRBJ2-7,TRBV9,-,TGTGCCAGCAGCGTGGAGGGACAGACCTACGAGCAGTACTTC,CASSVEGQTYEQYF
-,TRBJ2-1,TRBV5-8,-,TGTGCCAGCAGCTTAAGGCGATCACGGAATGAGCAGTTCTTC,CASSLRRSRNEQFF
-,TRBJ2-7,TRBV4-1,TRBD2,TGCGCCAGCAGCCAAGATGTTAGCGGGGCCTCCTACGAGCAGTACTTC,CASSQDVSGASYEQYF
-,TRBJ2-6,TRBV27,TRBD1,TGTGCCAGCAGTCCCGGACAGGGGGCGCCGGGGGCCAACGTCCTGACTTTC,CASSPGQGAPGANVLTF
-,TRBJ2-3,TRBV14,-,TGTGCCAGCAGCCAGGACGGGCCTACGCAGTATTTT,CASSQDGPTQYF
-,TRBJ2-3,TRBV5-6,-,TGTGCCAGCAGCTTGCTCGCCGGAGATACGCAGTATTTT,CASSLLAGDTQYF
-,TRBJ2-7,TRBV5-1,TRBD2,TGCGCCAGCAGCTTGGTTACGGGAGGCTCCTACGAGCAGTACTTC,CASSLVTGGSYEQYF
-,TRBJ2-3,TRBV7-2,-,TGTGCCAGCAGCATTCGGACGATCACAGATACGCAGTATTTT,CASSIRTITDTQYF
-,TRBJ1-4,TRBV6-5,-,TGTGCCAGCAGTTACTCAGCAACTAATGAAAAACTGTTTTTT,CASSYSATNEKLFF
-,TRBJ2-6,TRBV5-1,-,TGCGCCAGCAGCCCTGACTTTTCTGGGGCCAACGTCCTGACTTTC,CASSPDFSGANVLTF
-,TRBJ1-2,TRBV27,TRBD1,TGTGCCAGCAGTGCACCGGGACAGGGGGCACATGGCTACACCTTC,CASSAPGQGAHGYTF
-,TRBJ2-3,TRBV11-1,-,TGTGCCAGCAGCCCAAGCACAGATACGCAGTATTTT,CASSPSTDTQYF
-,TRBJ2-3,TRBV30,TRBD2,TGTGCCTGCCATGCGGGGGGCAAAAGCACAGATACGCAGTATTTT,CACHAGGKSTDTQYF
-,TRBJ2-2,TRBV4-3,-,TGCGCCAGCAGCCAAGACCCGAACACCGGGGAGCTGTTTTTT,CASSQDPNTGELFF
-,TRBJ2-1,TRBV6-5,TRBD2,TGTGCCAGCAGCGGAGGGGAGGGACGTTACAATGAGCAGTTCTTC,CASSGGEGRYNEQFF
-,TRBJ1-1,TRBV27,TRBD1,TGTGCCAGCAGTCCGTGGGGACAGGGAAACACTGAAGCTTTCTTT,CASSPWGQGNTEAFF